A selection of T cell receptor beta chains follows, all from one sample in a study of cytomegalovirus exposure and HLA in healthy donors. Sequencing used immunoSEQ multiplex PCR; TCRdb keeps in-frame clones, though not all of them. The profile covers 200,000 to 300,000 clones, with more than 75% appearing a single time and 0.2% to 0.25% taken by the ten largest. Sequenced input: PBMCs. All receptors derive from a girl aged 2 to 10 in good health and CMV-seronegative. Each CDR3 is given without its conserved first and last residue.

CDR3aa	v_gene	j_gene
ASQGNEQF	TRBV25-1	TRBJ2-1
ASSFGTGYGYT	TRBV27	TRBJ1-2
ASSYSVDRNTGELF	TRBV6-5	TRBJ2-2
ASSAAGGNQPQH	TRBV27	TRBJ1-5
ASRQRPRDEQY	TRBV4-2	TRBJ2-7
ASSVGRYYGYT	TRBV6-4	TRBJ1-2
ASSLEEGAGNYGYT	TRBV28	TRBJ1-2
ASSPGTEFSGANVLT	TRBV13	TRBJ2-6
ASSAVGLADEQF	TRBV7-9	TRBJ2-1
ASSDQGTVGKAF	TRBV6-1	TRBJ1-1
ASSENPGQGDEKLF	TRBV6-1	TRBJ1-4
ASSVASGRGNEQF	TRBV9	TRBJ2-1
ASSLRRGIAYNEQF	TRBV11-1	TRBJ2-1
ASSRDRGNSPLH	TRBV4-2	TRBJ1-6
ASSWGQTEQF	TRBV27	TRBJ2-1
ASSYSTGGQPQH	TRBV6-6	TRBJ1-5
ASSYRALTDTQY	TRBV6-5	TRBJ2-3
ATSGSVQGWADTQY	TRBV15	TRBJ2-3
ASSDTGLQETQY	TRBV18	TRBJ2-5
AISDPGSGGYGQY	TRBV10-3	TRBJ2-7
ASSRGGGAF	TRBV19	TRBJ1-1
ASSRPGLAGSDTQY	TRBV7-9	TRBJ2-3
ASSADRGTKNIQY	TRBV9	TRBJ2-4
ASSLDIQANYGYT	TRBV6-5	TRBJ1-2
ASSQDGGARNEQY	TRBV4-1	TRBJ2-7
ATSRTRGIQTQY	TRBV15	TRBJ2-5
ASSARTGGGTEAF	TRBV9	TRBJ1-1
ASSPWQDRVGNEQF	TRBV18	TRBJ2-1
ASSPGQREFWNTIY	TRBV5-1	TRBJ1-3
ATSQGEKLF	TRBV2	TRBJ1-4
ASSSQGGNQPQH	TRBV18	TRBJ1-5
ASSRDRVNTGELF	TRBV2	TRBJ2-2
ASSERTRTVHQPQH	TRBV6-1	TRBJ1-5
ASSSTSGGTIY	TRBV7-9	TRBJ1-3
ATSFGGGQETQY	TRBV28	TRBJ2-5
ASRKTGVYGYT	TRBV6-1	TRBJ1-2
AWNLEGGESGEQY	TRBV30	TRBJ2-7
ASSLEGSSGNTIY	TRBV7-9	TRBJ1-3
ASSFGTDTQY	TRBV11-1	TRBJ2-3
AWSVYREREKLF	TRBV30	TRBJ1-4
ASSPRSRGNEKLF	TRBV19	TRBJ1-4
ASSKPEAF	TRBV21-1	TRBJ1-1
AISEYVGTRHEQY	TRBV10-3	TRBJ2-7